The present entry profiles one T cell receptor (beta chain) with its context. What it binds is not known. The data originate from a study of cytomegalovirus exposure and HLA in healthy donors. Study outcomes and limitations: Later genetic work tied a missense DCLRE1C variant to beta-chain V and J trimming. More clonal expansion characterized HLA-associated TCR beta chains than equally common others in a later analysis. According to an earlier analysis, most TCR beta V segments yielded productive rearrangements about 87% or about 30% of the time. Evidence from a later analysis indicated that most CMV-associated TCR beta chains looked HLA-restricted.

This CDR3 is 15 amino acids long. Trimming cost V 8 bases and J 7 bases; bases outside gene matches: 9. The V gene's germline CDR1 is MNHEY and CDR2 SMNVEV (reference sequence). Use of 60 Vbeta and 13 Jbeta primers characterized the PCR. TCRdb keeps only in-frame clones here, not all; method: immunoSEQ multiplex PCR. The sample's table shows about 110,000 clones. This receptor was identified in a man aged 35 to 55 in good health and CMV-seropositive. The chain employs TRBV27 and TRBJ2-1, with TRBD2 matching 12 bases. The sequenced sample was PBMCs. DNA for the CDR3: TGTGCCAGCGGCCCACTAGCGGGAGGTTCGAATGAGCAGTTCTTC. Amino acids: CASGPLAGGSNEQFF.